The clone carrying this T cell receptor (beta chain) has just a few counts. The CDR3 regions of TCR beta were amplified from RNA transcripts. First-round RT-PCR targeting the TCR CDR3 was performed with the HTBI primer set. TCRdb independently ran MiXCR on the multiplex PCR reads; one entry per CDR3 protein. This table holds approximately 720,000 distinct CDR3 sequences, over 15% found once. These patients, aged 18 to 65, had recently diagnosed hyperthyroidism lasting under 2 months. Exclusion followed for patients with uncontrolled infection, other autoimmune disease, pregnancy or lactation. Diagnoses were established using clinical symptoms, serum thyroxine and TRAb, thyroid ultrasound and orbital computed tomography. The blood was taken when hyperthyroidism was first diagnosed, before any ophthalmopathy symptoms showed up. With 6 bases removed from V and 0 bases from J, the gap between germline ends came to 17 bases. The CDR3 spans 17 residues. In germline, CDR1 is LNHDA, CDR2 SQIVND (reference sequence).

This record belongs to a study of T cells in Graves' hyperthyroidism and ophthalmopathy. The chain recombines TRBV19 with TRBJ2-2; D ambiguous. Specimen: blood. The receptor's source is a woman aged 50 to 60 with Graves' hyperthyroidism that later progressed to Graves' ophthalmopathy. CDR3 sequence (DNA): TGTGCCAGTAGGACCGAGTTTGTACCCACGAACACCGGGGAGCTGTTTTTT. Residues: CASRTEFVPTNTGELFF. The full variable domain, its missing parts supplied by reference TRBV19 and TRBJ2-2, is DGGITQSPKYLFRKEGQNVTLSCEQNLNHDAMYWYRQDPGQGLRLIYYSQIVNDFQKGDIAEGYSVSREKKESFPLTVTSAQKNPTAFYLCASRTEFVPTNTGELFFGEGSRLTVL.